The rows below give T cell receptor beta chains drawn from one sample of a study of vaccination and CD4 T cells after COVID-19. These receptors are not linked to any known antigen. TCRdb reanalysed the PCR reads using MiXCR and keeps one entry per CDR3 protein. This table holds fewer than 5,500 distinct CDR3 sequences, about a fifth found once. This specimen consisted of CD4+ T cells from blood, cultured in vitro, obtained after SARS-CoV-2 vaccination. The receptors originated from a human donor who had recovered from COVID-19. Each CDR3 is given with its conserved first and last residue. The D gene is left open where the match is weak. The size of a clone is reported for some rows only, either as once, few or many, or as a class for expanded clones.

J,size,D,V,CDR3,DNA
TRBJ1-1,few,-,TRBV6-1,CASTWTYEAFF,TGTGCCAGCACTTGGACATATGAAGCTTTCTTT
TRBJ1-5,medium-sized,-,TRBV20-1,CSARLDSSQPQHF,TGCAGTGCTAGGTTGGACAGTTCTCAGCCCCAGCATTTT
TRBJ1-5,medium-sized,-,TRBV7-2,CASSRTWQNQPQHF,TGTGCCAGCAGCCGAACGTGGCAGAATCAGCCCCAGCATTTT
TRBJ1-5,medium-sized,-,TRBV20-1,CSARGQVNQPQHF,TGCAGTGCTAGAGGACAGGTGAATCAGCCCCAGCATTTT
TRBJ2-5,many,-,TRBV29-1,CSAIQVTETQYF,TGCAGCGCGATCCAGGTAACGGAGACCCAGTACTTC
TRBJ2-1,many,TRBD2,TRBV6-1,CASSITSGAFNEQFF,TGTGCCAGCAGCATTACTAGCGGGGCATTCAATGAGCAGTTCTTC
TRBJ1-5,few,-,TRBV4-1,CASSQDVGQVGQPQHF,TGCGCCAGCAGCCAAGATGTGGGTCAGGTAGGACAGCCCCAGCATTTT
TRBJ1-2,many,TRBD1,TRBV6-1,CASSLYRGNGYTF,TGTGCCAGCAGTCTTTACAGGGGTAATGGCTACACCTTC
TRBJ1-6,many,-,TRBV4-3,CASSSKGLNSPLHF,TGCGCCAGCAGTTCTAAGGGCCTTAATTCACCCCTCCACTTT
TRBJ1-6,few,-,TRBV6-1,CASRTGHGQGSYNSPLHF,TGTGCCAGCAGAACAGGGCATGGGCAGGGGTCCTATAATTCACCCCTCCACTTT
TRBJ2-2,-,-,TRBV7-2,CASSLDDTGELFF,TGTGCCAGCAGCTTAGATGACACCGGGGAGCTGTTTTTT